Below, 10 T cell receptor beta chains from the same sample are listed, as sequenced in a study of blood T cell repertoires in COVID-19. Method: immunoSEQ multiplex PCR; TCRdb's copy keeps in-frame clones and lacks some. Here the sample spans about 210,000 clones, almost 85% being singletons. Sequences were obtained from peripheral blood. The origin of the receptors is a woman between 45 and 60 years old with active or convalescent COVID-19.

The genes are TRBV18 and TRBJ1-5; D possibly corresponds to TRBD1 (5 bases). V lost 0 bases, J lost 4 bases, and 13 bases lay in between. The germline V gene encodes CDR1 KGHSH and CDR2 LQKENI. The CDR3 runs to 16 residues. CDR3 sequence reads: CASSPPKGQGNQPQHF. CDR3 coding DNA: TGTGCCAGCTCACCACCAAAAGGGCAGGGTAATCAGCCCCAGCATTTT.

The chain joins TRBV6-1 to TRBJ1-1, with D possibly being TRBD1 (5 bases). The CDR3 runs to 16 residues. CDR1 is MNHNS, CDR2 SASEGT, per germline. V dropped 4 bases and J dropped 0 bases, with 15 bases sitting between them. CDR3 nucleotide sequence: TGTGCCAGCAGTGTCAGGGTGGGGGGGGTGAACACTGAAGCTTTCTTT. This codes for CASSVRVGGVNTEAFF.

The genes are TRBV19 and TRBJ2-5; 9 nucleotides line up with TRBD2. This CDR3 comprises 17 residues. The germline V gene has CDR1 LNHDA and CDR2 SQIVND (reference sequence). J lost 2 bases, V lost 1 base, and 8 bases had no gene match. This CDR3 reads CASSIGFLAGLQETQYF. The CDR3 nucleotides are TGTGCCAGTAGTATAGGGTTTCTAGCGGGGCTTCAAGAGACCCAGTACTTC.

The chain is built from TRBV5-6 and TRBJ1-3; D perhaps matches TRBD1 (5 bases). The ends were cut back, 5 bases at V and 3 bases at J, with 15 bases in the middle. The CDR3 is 15 residues long. Looked up from germline, CDR1 is SGHDT and CDR2 is YYEEEE. DNA of the CDR3: TGTGCCAGCAGTCCCAAGGGGCGCGTTGGAAACACCATATATTTT. Encoded protein: CASSPKGRVGNTIYF.

In DNA, the CDR3 is TGCGCCAGCAGCTTGCTCACGGTGAACACTGAAGCTTTCTTT. It translates to CASSLLTVNTEAFF. The chain links TRBV5-1 to TRBJ1-1; D is ambiguous. The CDR3 length is 14 residues. V gave up 1 base and J gave up 0 bases, with 7 bases separating them. CDR1 SGHRS and CDR2 YFSETQ come from the germline V gene. Looking up the rest from reference TRBV5-1 and TRBJ1-1 gives the full variable domain: KAGVTQTPRYLIKTRGQQVTLSCSPISGHRSVSWYQQTPGQGLQFLFEYFSETQRNKGNFPGRFSGRQFSNSRSEMNVSTLELGDSALYLCASSLLTVNTEAFFGQGTRLTVV.

The chain recombines TRBV2 with TRBJ1-1, with 8 bases aligning to TRBD1. Germline CDR1 SNHLY, CDR2 FYNNEI. This CDR3 is 14 amino acids long. The V and J ends lost 8 bases and 4 bases, in that order; junction bases with no gene match: 9. The CDR3: CASEIAGGFTEAFF. CDR3 coding DNA: TGTGCCAGCGAAATTGCAGGGGGCTTCACTGAAGCTTTCTTT. The whole variable domain, remainder taken from reference TRBV2 and TRBJ1-1, is EPEVTQTPSHQVTQMGQEVILRCVPISNHLYFYWYRQILGQKVEFLVSFYNNEISEKSEIFDDQFSVERPDGSNFTLKIRSTKLEDSAMYFCASEIAGGFTEAFFGQGTRLTVV.

The V gene is TRBV6-5, the J gene TRBJ1-5; TRBD1 aligns across 8 bases. Trimming took 7 bases from V and 9 from J; bases not matched to a gene: 8. CDR1 and CDR2 (germline): MNHEY, SVGAGI. This CDR3 has 13 residues. For the CDR3, the DNA is TGTGCCAGCACCTTGACAGGGGAGAGGCCCCAGCATTTT. This gives the protein CASTLTGERPQHF.

This clone was seen only once. The chain is built from TRBV29-1 and TRBJ2-1, with D possibly TRBD1 on 6 matching bases. There are 14 residues in the CDR3. Trimming took 3 bases from V and 3 from J, leaving 12 bases between them. CDR1 and CDR2 (germline): SQVTM, ANQGSEA. CDR3 coding DNA: TGCAGCGTTGAGCACACAGGGAACTACAATGAGCAGTTCTTC. Translation gives CSVEHTGNYNEQFF.

This sequence joins TRBV16 and TRBJ1-2, with 10 bases aligning to TRBD1. Germline CDR1 is KGHSY and CDR2 is FQNENV. Losses at the gene ends were 7 bases for V and 6 bases for J; bases not matched to a gene: 8. The CDR3 is made up of 14 amino acids. The CDR3 spells CASKLPGQGNGYTF. The CDR3 coding sequence is TGTGCCAGCAAGCTTCCGGGACAGGGGAATGGCTACACCTTC.

The V gene is TRBV28, the J gene TRBJ2-7, with TRBD1 as a possible D gene (5 bases). This CDR3 has 13 residues. The V gene's germline CDR1 is MDHEN and CDR2 SYDVKM. V was trimmed by 3 bases and J by 7 bases, leaving 13 bases between them. The CDR3 nucleotides are TGTGCCAGCAGTTTCACAGGACGGAAGGAGCAGTACTTC. It codes for CASSFTGRKEQYF.